What follows are 32 T cell receptor beta chains derived from one specimen sequenced in a study of T cells in Graves' hyperthyroidism and ophthalmopathy (dated by TCRdb to the late 2010s). The method was multiplex PCR. Sequencing instrument: Illumina HiSeq 2000. The TCR beta CDR3 regions were amplified from RNA transcripts. A first-round RT-PCR of the TCR CDR3 used the HTBI primer set with the Qiagen OneStep RT-PCR kit. TCRdb handled the public reads itself, with Q25 trimming in fastp and clone calling in MiXCR, and kept productive beta chains. Rows with a matching CDR3 protein are joined into one entry that keeps the most common DNA and genes. In all, the sample holds a few hundred thousand distinct CDR3 sequences, and roughly 20% of those were seen once. The biggest ten clones account for 26% of the sample. Sequenced sample: blood. These receptors were obtained from a man younger than 35 with Graves' hyperthyroidism.

Ten or more counts support this clonotype. The chain couples TRBV11-2 to TRBJ1-1; 8 positions agree with TRBD1. J was trimmed by 9 bases and V by 5 bases; bases with no gene match: 14. CDR3 size: 15 residues. Germline V lookup: CDR1 SGHAT, CDR2 FQNNGV. For the CDR3, the DNA is TGTGCCAGCAGCCAGGGGGCCGCAGAGGCCGTTAAAGCTTTCTTT. Translating it yields CASSQGAAEAVKAFF.

In this sample, this clonotype turned up many times. J is TRBJ1-2 and V is TRBV5-1; no definite D call. Trimming shortened V by 4 bases and J by 4 bases, and 20 bases separated the two germline ends. The germline V gene has CDR1 SGHRS and CDR2 YFSETQ. The CDR3 is 16 amino acids. The DNA for the CDR3 is TGCGCCAGCAGCCAGAATCCCCGGGAGGAGATCTATGGCTACACCTTC. Residues: CASSQNPREEIYGYTF.

Many counts were recorded for this clonotype. The chain recombines TRBV25-1 with TRBJ1-1, with D maybe TRBD1 (5 bases). V was clipped by 11 bases and J by 5 bases, with 12 bases between them. Germline V gene data show CDR1 as MGHDK and CDR2 as SYGVNS. CDR3 length: 11 amino acids. The CDR3, as DNA: TGTGCCCTGACAGTACGAACTGAAGCTTTCTTT. Its translation is CALTVRTEAFF.

The gene calls are TRBV27 and TRBJ1-1, with 8 bases lining up with TRBD1. The V segment lost 5 bases and the J segment 2 bases; nucleotides outside the gene matches: 13. The CDR3 consists of 17 residues. Germline V CDR1 and CDR2: MNHEY, SMNVEV (reference sequence). CDR3 amino acids: CASSRQGAAFSNTEAFF. Here the CDR3 DNA reads TGTGCCAGCAGTAGGCAGGGGGCGGCCTTTAGCAACACTGAAGCTTTCTTT.

This clonotype was recorded many times. The chain links TRBV12-3 or TRBV12-4 to TRBJ1-3; tentatively, D is TRBD1 (6 bases). The CDR3 spans 14 residues. Trimming removed 6 bases at V and 0 bases at J, with 9 bases between. The CDR3: CASRGQSSGNTIYF. The DNA of the CDR3 is TGTGCCAGCAGGGGACAAAGCTCTGGAAACACCATATATTTT.

In this sample, this clonotype turned up once. This chain uses TRBV7-2 with TRBJ2-7, with TRBD1 matching 10 bases. CDR3 length equals 13 residues. In germline, CDR1 is SGHTA, CDR2 FQGNSA. The V gene end was trimmed by 5 bases and the J gene end by 11 bases; junction bases not matched to a gene: 9. In nucleotides, the CDR3 is TGTGCCAGCAGCCCCCGGGACAGGGGTATGGAGTACTTC. It translates to CASSPRDRGMEYF.

This clonotype has a handful of counts. The chain joins TRBV7-9 to TRBJ1-2; 7 nucleotides agree with TRBD1. Germline-derived CDR1 and CDR2 are SEHNR and FQNEAQ (reference sequence). After removal of 5 bases from V and 7 bases from J, the junction contained 7 bases not matched to a gene. This CDR3 spans 13 amino acids. DNA of the CDR3: TGTGCCAGCAGCGACAAAGGGGGCAGTGGCTACACCTTC. Protein sequence: CASSDKGGSGYTF.

This clonotype was observed many times. This rearrangement joins TRBV2 to TRBJ2-4; 8 bases map to TRBD2. The CDR3 spans 13 residues. Germline-derived CDR1 and CDR2 are SNHLY and FYNNEI. V was clipped by 7 bases and J by 4 bases; unmatched bases: 3. CDR3 coding DNA: TGTGCCAGCACCCCGGGGGGGAAAAACATTCAGTACTTC. Amino acids: CASTPGGKNIQYF.

CDR3 bases: TGTGCCAGCAGTTTAGTCTGGTCGCAGGGCCGCGGCTACACCTTC. Amino acids: CASSLVWSQGRGYTF. V usage is TRBV12-3 or TRBV12-4 and J usage is TRBJ1-2; weak D call: TRBD1 (5 bases). The CDR3 loop spans 15 amino acids. The V end lost 1 base, the J end lost 8 bases, and 17 bases lay between the germline ends.

This clonotype appeared many times. The J gene is TRBJ1-2, the V gene TRBV6-1; D unresolved. Per germline, CDR1 MNHNS and CDR2 SASEGT. The CDR3 has 10 residues. Deletions cut 6 bases from V and 7 bases from J, with 6 bases between. CDR3 loop: CASRLGGYTF. CDR3 nucleotide sequence: TGTGCCAGCAGATTAGGTGGCTACACCTTC.

Concerning this clonotype: Its ends do not fully match the called genes, so a read error is possible. This chain joins TRBV20-1 and TRBJ1-1; 12 bases agree with TRBD1. The CDR3 runs to 16 residues. The germline V gene encodes CDR1 DFQATT and CDR2 SNEGSKA (reference sequence). Written as DNA, the CDR3 is TGCAGTGCTGGTTTCCGGGACAGGGGGCCCTACACTGAAGCTTGCTTT. Its protein is CSAGFRDRGPYTEACF.

The sample holds many counts of this clonotype. The chain carries TRBV5-1 and TRBJ2-7; 7 bases align to TRBD1. This CDR3 has 14 amino acids. Trimming took 4 bases from V and 4 from J; bases not matched to a gene: 8. Germline V gene data show CDR1 as SGHRS and CDR2 as YFSETQ. In DNA form, the CDR3 reads TGCGCCAGCAGCGCCCCGGGACAGCCGTACGAGCAGTACTTC. Translation gives CASSAPGQPYEQYF.

This clonotype was detected ten times or more. This chain uses TRBV28 with TRBJ1-2, with D tentatively TRBD1 (6 bases). V lost 5 bases and J 2 bases, leaving 21 bases between the germline ends. Germline-derived CDR1 and CDR2 are MDHEN and SYDVKM. The CDR3 is 17 residues long. For the CDR3, the DNA is TGTGCCAGCAGTACCTCACTCTCGACAGGCCCGAACTATGGCTACACCTTC. Protein: CASSTSLSTGPNYGYTF.

This clonotype has a count of ten or more. This chain connects TRBV29-1 to TRBJ2-2; tentative D call: TRBD1 (6 bases). The CDR3 loop spans 14 amino acids. Trimming left V 6 bases short and J 4 bases short, with 15 bases between. Germline values: CDR1 SQVTM, CDR2 ANQGSEA. CDR3 DNA: TGCAGCGTCGTTACAGGGATGGCCACCGGGGAGCTGTTTTTT. It is translated as CSVVTGMATGELFF.

This clonotype was detected ten times or more. This rearrangement joins TRBV12-3 or TRBV12-4 to TRBJ1-2; D not resolved. V lost 7 bases to trimming and J lost 4 bases, with 16 bases between them. There are 14 residues in the CDR3. CDR3 in amino acids: CASTDSTGGYGYTF. The CDR3 DNA is TGTGCCAGCACTGATTCGACCGGAGGCTATGGCTACACCTTC.

This clonotype has a handful of counts. V and J are TRBV28 and TRBJ2-7; D is ambiguous. The V end was cut by 1 base, the J end by 4 bases, with 5 bases between. In germline, CDR1 is MDHEN, CDR2 SYDVKM. This CDR3 has 12 residues. In nucleotides, the CDR3 is TGTGCCAGCAGTTTATATGAATACGAGCAGTACTTC. Its protein is CASSLYEYEQYF.

This rearrangement joins TRBV6-2 or TRBV6-3 to TRBJ1-5; 7 bases fit TRBD1. In germline, CDR1 is MNHEY, CDR2 SVGEGT. This CDR3 contains 13 residues. V shed 6 bases, J shed 5 bases, and the junction held 4 bases outside the gene matches. CDR3 region: CASSGTEHQPQHF. The CDR3, as DNA: TGTGCCAGCAGCGGGACAGAGCATCAGCCCCAGCATTTT.

The table lists this clonotype with many counts. The chain combines TRBV6-5 with TRBJ1-1, with D uncertain. Trimming stripped 0 bases from V and 4 bases from J, with 9 bases between. This CDR3 region has 14 residues. Per germline, CDR1 MNHEY and CDR2 SVGAGI. CDR3 in amino acids: CASSYSWGVTEAFF. For the CDR3, the DNA is TGTGCCAGCAGTTACTCATGGGGAGTCACTGAAGCTTTCTTT.

This clonotype has a count of ten or more. This chain's CDR3 is CASSFWRGGYTF. CDR3 bases: TGTGCCAGCAGCTTTTGGAGGGGTGGCTACACCTTC. V and J are TRBV5-6 and TRBJ1-2, with D tentatively TRBD1 (5 bases). This CDR3 spans 12 amino acids. Germline V gives CDR1 SGHDT, CDR2 YYEEEE. V dropped 2 bases and J dropped 7 bases, with 9 bases sitting between them.

Many counts were recorded for this clonotype. J is TRBJ2-5 and V is TRBV28; 7 positions match TRBD1. The CDR3 is 14 residues long. J lost 5 bases, V lost 6 bases, and 9 bases had no gene match. CDR1 is MDHEN, CDR2 SYDVKM, per germline. CDR3 loop: CASRQGTIGETQYF. As DNA, the CDR3 is TGTGCCAGCAGACAGGGGACCATCGGGGAGACCCAGTACTTC.

Concerning this clonotype itself: A much larger clone differs from this one at a single base, so this may be a read error. The chain recombines TRBV13 with TRBJ1-1; D is possibly TRBD1 (6 bases). The germline gives CDR1 PRHDT, CDR2 FYEKMQ (reference sequence). This CDR3 region has 17 residues. This chain's CDR3 is CASSFIQGRWVNTEASF. As DNA, the CDR3 is TGTGCCAGCAGCTTTATTCAGGGGCGATGGGTGAACACTGAAGCTTCCTTT.

There are many counts of this clonotype. The rearrangement links TRBV28 to TRBJ2-3; no reliable D call. With 6 bases removed from V and 4 bases from J, the gap between germline ends came to 2 bases. Germline lookup yields CDR1 MDHEN and CDR2 SYDVKM. This CDR3 has 10 residues. Here the CDR3 DNA reads TGTGCCAGCAGCTCAGATACGCAGTATTTT. This translates into CASSSDTQYF.

This clonotype has a count of ten or more. The CDR3: CASSLPGSLDYTF. CDR3 DNA: TGTGCCAGCAGTCTCCCGGGATCCCTGGACTACACCTTC. V gene TRBV12-3 or TRBV12-4 combines with J gene TRBJ1-2; no definite D call. The V and J ends lost 5 bases and 10 bases respectively, with 17 bases between them. This CDR3 region has 13 residues.

This clonotype was seen at least ten times. The V gene is TRBV11-1, the J gene TRBJ2-7; no reliable D call. Trimming left V 1 base short and J 4 bases short, with 8 bases between. This CDR3 has 13 residues. The V gene's germline CDR1 is SGHAT and CDR2 FQDESV (reference sequence). The chain's CDR3 is CASSLEPAYEQYF. CDR3 DNA: TGTGCCAGCAGCTTAGAACCAGCTTACGAGCAGTACTTC.

As regards this clonotype: A much larger clone differs by one base, so this may be a read error. This chain joins TRBV12-5 and TRBJ2-5, with 11 bases aligning to TRBD2. Germline values: CDR1 LGHNT, CDR2 FRNRAP. This CDR3 has 18 residues. Trimming cost V 3 bases and J 7 bases; bases outside gene matches: 16. CDR3 DNA: TGTGCTAGTGGTTTCTACCCTAGGGCTAGCGGGGGGCTAGGGACCCAGTACTTC. This translates into CASGFYPRASGGLGTQYF.

The sample holds a few counts of this clonotype. The CDR3 sequence is CASSVGPGVGLGYGYTF. Written as DNA, the CDR3 is TGTGCCAGCAGCGTAGGGCCAGGGGTTGGATTAGGCTATGGCTACACCTTC. The gene calls are TRBV9 and TRBJ1-2; TRBD1 is a possible D gene (6 bases). Germline CDR1 reads SGDLS; CDR2 reads YYNGEE. V lost 0 bases and J 4 bases, leaving 19 bases between the germline ends. The CDR3 runs to 17 residues.

As to this clonotype: A much larger clone lies a single base off, so this may be a read error. The rearrangement uses TRBV14 and TRBJ2-5; unclear D gene. This CDR3 region has 11 residues. Germline-derived CDR1 and CDR2 are SGHDN and FVKESK. Trimming cost V 3 bases and J 5 bases, with 4 bases left between them. The CDR3 spells CASSHSETQYF. In DNA form, the CDR3 reads TGTGCCAGCAGCCATTCGGAGACCCAGTACTTC.

V usage is TRBV24-1 and J usage is TRBJ1-2; TRBD1 might be the D (6 bases). Germline V gives CDR1 KGHDR, CDR2 SFDVKD. The CDR3 runs to 12 residues. Trimming took 7 bases from V and 5 from J, leaving 10 bases between them. Written as DNA, the CDR3 is TGTGCCACCAGAGACGGACAGTATGGCTACACCTTC. This codes for CATRDGQYGYTF.

This clonotype was recorded a few times. This sequence may be a read error, since a much larger clone differs from it by one base. This sequence joins TRBV15 and TRBJ1-1; unclear D gene. Germline CDR1 is LNHNV and CDR2 is YYDKDF (reference sequence). The CDR3 extends over 13 amino acids. The DNA for the CDR3 is TGTGCCACCAGCAGAGATGGGGTCACTGGAGCTTTCTTT. It specifies CATSRDGVTGAFF.

J is TRBJ2-5 and V is TRBV6-1; no firm D call. The germline V and J ends were trimmed by 4 bases and 2 bases, with 8 bases remaining between them. Germline V gives CDR1 MNHNS, CDR2 SASEGT. This CDR3 contains 13 residues. The CDR3 nucleotides are TGTGCCAGCAGTGTAGTACGGCAAGAGACCCAGTACTTC. Encoded protein: CASSVVRQETQYF.

This clonotype was seen many times. CDR3 sequence (DNA): TGTGCCTGGGAACAGGGGGCGATGGACACTGAAGCTTTCTTT. This translates into CAWEQGAMDTEAFF. The chain employs TRBV30 and TRBJ1-1, with 9 bases identical to TRBD1. CDR3 length equals 14 residues. Germline V lookup: CDR1 GTSNPN, CDR2 SVGIG (reference sequence). J was trimmed by 3 bases and V by 5 bases; bases with no gene match: 7. Together with reference TRBV30 and TRBJ1-1, the CDR3 gives the full variable domain: SQTIHQWPATLVQPVGSPLSLECTVEGTSNPNLYWYRQAAGRGLQLLFYSVGIGQISSEVPQNLSASRPQDRQFILSSKKLLLSDSGFYLCAWEQGAMDTEAFFGQGTRLTVV.

The rearrangement uses TRBV6-2 or TRBV6-3 and TRBJ2-5, with 10 bases aligning to TRBD1. Trimming cost V 6 bases and J 3 bases; bases outside gene matches: 22. The CDR3 contains 20 residues. Germline CDR1 reads MNHEY; CDR2 reads SVGEGT. The CDR3: CASRIGDRGGLKKFKETQYF. CDR3 in DNA: TGTGCCAGCAGGATTGGGGACAGGGGAGGCCTAAAAAAGTTTAAAGAGACCCAGTACTTC.